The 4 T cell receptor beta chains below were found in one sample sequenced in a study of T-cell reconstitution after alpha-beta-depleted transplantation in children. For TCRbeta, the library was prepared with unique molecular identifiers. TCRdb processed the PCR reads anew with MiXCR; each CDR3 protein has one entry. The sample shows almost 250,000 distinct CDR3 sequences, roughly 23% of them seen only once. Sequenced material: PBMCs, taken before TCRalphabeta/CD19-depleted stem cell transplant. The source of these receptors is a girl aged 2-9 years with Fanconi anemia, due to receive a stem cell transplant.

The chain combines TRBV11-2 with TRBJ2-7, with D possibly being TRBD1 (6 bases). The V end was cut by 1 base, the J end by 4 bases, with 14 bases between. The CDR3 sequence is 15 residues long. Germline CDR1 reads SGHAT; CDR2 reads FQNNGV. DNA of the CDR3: TGTGCCAGCAGCTTAGGGGGGCGGCAGTATTACGAGCAGTACTTC. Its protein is CASSLGGRQYYEQYF. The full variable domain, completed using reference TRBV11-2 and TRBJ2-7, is EAGVAQSPRYKIIEKRQSVAFWCNPISGHATLYWYQQILGQGPKLLIQFQNNGVVDDSQLPKDRFSAERLKGVDSTLKIQPAKLEDSAVYLCASSLGGRQYYEQYFGPGTRLTVT.

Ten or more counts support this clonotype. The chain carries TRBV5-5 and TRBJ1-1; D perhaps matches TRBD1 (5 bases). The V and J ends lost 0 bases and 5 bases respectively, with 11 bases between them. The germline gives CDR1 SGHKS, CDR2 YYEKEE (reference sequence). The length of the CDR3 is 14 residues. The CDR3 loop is CASSLVMRGTEAFF. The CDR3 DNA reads TGTGCCAGCAGCTTGGTGATGAGGGGTACTGAAGCTTTCTTT. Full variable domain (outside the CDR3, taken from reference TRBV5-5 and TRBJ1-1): DAGVTQSPTHLIKTRGQQVTLRCSPISGHKSVSWYQQVLGQGPQFIFQYYEKEERGRGNFPDRFSARQFPNYSSELNVNALLLGDSALYLCASSLVMRGTEAFFGQGTRLTVV.

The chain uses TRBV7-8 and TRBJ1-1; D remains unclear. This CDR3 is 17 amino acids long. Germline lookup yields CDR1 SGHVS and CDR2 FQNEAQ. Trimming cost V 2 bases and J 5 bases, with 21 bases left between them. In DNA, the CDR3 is TGTGCCAGCAGCTTATTTCCAGGTGGGCCTGAGGAAACTGAAGCTTTCTTT. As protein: CASSLFPGGPEETEAFF.

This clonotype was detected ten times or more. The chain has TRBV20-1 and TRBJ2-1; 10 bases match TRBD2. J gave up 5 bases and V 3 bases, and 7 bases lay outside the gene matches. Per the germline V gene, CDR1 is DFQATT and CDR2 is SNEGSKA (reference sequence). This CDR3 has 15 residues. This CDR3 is CSASSGLARDNEQFF. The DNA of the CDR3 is TGCAGTGCTAGTTCGGGACTAGCGCGAGACAATGAGCAGTTCTTC.